This T cell receptor beta chain was observed in a study of blood T cells in healthy people across ages. In this sample, this clonotype turned up a few times. The second PCR ran about 6 to 12 cycles with a sample-barcoded 5' primer and J-beta primers. In TCRdb, the 5' RACE reads were re-called with MiXCR into one record per CDR3 protein. The data hold around 800,000 distinct CDR3 sequences, with about a quarter observed a single time. The CDR3 spans 13 residues. Between the trimmed V and J ends, which lost 5 bases and 6 bases, there was a span of 14 bases. Germline CDR1 reads MNHEY; CDR2 reads SVGAGI. A further study also used this sample, focusing on T cells of mothers and their children.

The V gene is TRBV6-5, the J gene TRBJ2-7, with D perhaps TRBD2 (5 bases). Sequencing was carried out using blood. The TCR sequence derives from a boy aged 10-17 years in good health. Here the CDR3 reads CASSTGKRGEQYF. CDR3 DNA sequence: TGTGCCAGCAGTACCGGGAAACGGGGCGAGCAGTACTTC.